These 15 T cell receptor beta chains came from one sample sequenced in a study of blood T cell repertoires in COVID-19. Data came from immunoSEQ multiplex PCR; TCRdb stores just in-frame clones and leaves some out. The data contain 100,000 or so clones, roughly nine tenths of them singletons. Sequencing was performed on peripheral blood. Receptors were obtained from a woman older than 75 with acute or convalescent COVID-19.

V usage is TRBV28 and J usage is TRBJ1-6; D remains unclear. From germline, CDR1 is MDHEN and CDR2 SYDVKM. CDR3 size: 14 residues. V gave up 6 bases and J gave up 6 bases, with 12 bases separating them. CDR3 amino acids: CASRSGGINSPLHF. In DNA, the CDR3 is TGTGCCAGCAGGTCCGGCGGAATTAATTCACCCCTCCACTTT.

The V gene is TRBV6-4, the J gene TRBJ1-2; 9 bases align to TRBD1. The V gene's germline CDR1 is MRHNA and CDR2 SNTAGT. V shed 5 bases and J 7 bases; nucleotides not matched to a gene: 8. The CDR3 is made up of 14 amino acids. The chain's CDR3 is CASSPGTGISGYTF. CDR3 sequence (DNA): TGTGCCAGCAGTCCCGGGACAGGGATCTCTGGCTACACCTTC.

The chain employs TRBV6-5 and TRBJ2-3, with no clear D. Germline CDR1 MNHEY, CDR2 SVGAGI. CDR3 length: 14 amino acids. With 10 bases removed from V and 4 bases from J, the gap between germline ends came to 18 bases. CDR3 protein: CAIPGSGSSDTQYF. In nucleotides, the CDR3 is TGTGCCATCCCCGGTTCAGGTTCATCAGATACGCAGTATTTT.

This rearrangement joins TRBV2 to TRBJ1-1; D uncertain. V shed 3 bases and J shed 5 bases, with 13 bases lying between them. Germline-derived CDR1 and CDR2 are SNHLY and FYNNEI. The CDR3 loop spans 14 amino acids. CDR3 in DNA: TGTGCCAGCAGTGATCTTCGATCGGGGACTGAAGCTTTCTTT. Protein: CASSDLRSGTEAFF. The complete variable domain, with remaining parts taken from reference TRBV2 and TRBJ1-1, reads EPEVTQTPSHQVTQMGQEVILRCVPISNHLYFYWYRQILGQKVEFLVSFYNNEISEKSEIFDDQFSVERPDGSNFTLKIRSTKLEDSAMYFCASSDLRSGTEAFFGQGTRLTVV.

The chain combines TRBV6-5 with TRBJ1-2; 12 bases map to TRBD1. V dropped 6 bases and J dropped 6; count of bases not matched to a gene: 2. The CDR3 contains 13 residues. CDR1 is MNHEY and CDR2 is SVGAGI in the germline V gene. Here the CDR3 reads CASRRDRGHGYTF. The CDR3, as DNA: TGTGCCAGCAGGCGGGACAGGGGGCATGGCTACACCTTC.

As DNA, the CDR3 is TGTGCCAGCAGCCCCGGGACAGGGCTTGGCTACACCTTC. Translated, it gives CASSPGTGLGYTF. J is TRBJ1-2 and V is TRBV11-1, with 9 nucleotides matching TRBD1. The CDR3 is 13 amino acids. V lost 5 bases to trimming and J lost 7 bases; unmatched junction nucleotides: 5. Per the germline V gene, CDR1 is SGHAT and CDR2 is FQDESV (reference sequence).

The chain recombines TRBV5-1 with TRBJ1-1, with D perhaps matching TRBD1 (6 bases). The CDR3 consists of 15 residues. Per germline, CDR1 SGHRS and CDR2 YFSETQ. V was clipped by 4 bases and J by 2 bases, with 15 bases between them. The CDR3 spells CASSATGKSNTEAFF. The DNA for the CDR3 is TGCGCCAGCAGCGCCACAGGGAAATCAAACACTGAAGCTTTCTTT.

This chain connects TRBV28 to TRBJ1-1, with D possibly matching TRBD1 (6 bases). The CDR3 spans 14 residues. Deletions cut 4 bases from V and 7 bases from J, with 16 bases between. CDR1 and CDR2 from the germline V gene are MDHEN and SYDVKM. DNA for the CDR3: TGTGCCAGCAGTTCTTGGTGGGGGCGAGGTGAAGCTTTCTTT. Protein product: CASSSWWGRGEAFF.

This rearrangement joins TRBV29-1 to TRBJ1-1; 8 positions agree with TRBD1. CDR1 SQVTM and CDR2 ANQGSEA come from the germline V gene. This CDR3 has 15 residues. With 0 bases clipped from V and 1 base from J, the junction kept 4 bases outside the gene matches. The DNA of the CDR3 is TGCAGCGTTGAAGACACCGGGACAGGGAACACTGAAGCTTTCTTT. Its protein is CSVEDTGTGNTEAFF.

This chain joins TRBV19 and TRBJ1-5, with 7 bases fitting TRBD1. CDR1 and CDR2 from the germline V gene are LNHDA and SQIVND (reference sequence). CDR3 length equals 16 residues. J lost 7 bases, V lost 5 bases, and 14 bases had no gene match. CDR3 DNA sequence: TGTGCCAGTAGTCCAAGCCGGGACAGACGAGGACAGCCCCAGCATTTT. Its translation is CASSPSRDRRGQPQHF.

The chain recombines TRBV2 with TRBJ2-7; 7 nucleotides line up with TRBD2. This CDR3 contains 12 residues. V lost 8 bases and J lost 6; bases outside the gene matches: 7. Germline CDR1 and CDR2: SNHLY and FYNNEI. CDR3 region: CASGGELGEQYF. The CDR3 DNA sequence: TGTGCCAGCGGGGGGGAGCTGGGCGAGCAGTACTTC.

The chain carries TRBV5-6 and TRBJ1-2, with TRBD1 identical over 12 bases. Germline V gene sequence: CDR1 SGHDT, CDR2 YYEEEE. V lost 4 bases and J lost 3; bases outside the gene matches: 4. This CDR3 spans 15 amino acids. For the CDR3, the DNA is TGTGCCAGCAGCCCTGGGACAGGGGGCCACTATGGCTACACCTTC. This codes for CASSPGTGGHYGYTF.

The rearrangement uses TRBV28 and TRBJ1-2, with TRBD1 matching over 8 bases. J gave up 5 bases and V 5 bases, and 10 bases lay outside the gene matches. The CDR3 has 15 residues. From germline, CDR1 is MDHEN and CDR2 SYDVKM. The CDR3 protein is CASSRDRGEWYGYTF. CDR3 nucleotides: TGTGCCAGCAGTCGCGACAGGGGAGAGTGGTATGGCTACACCTTC.

CDR3 amino acids: CASTLGANTEAFF. CDR3 nucleotide sequence: TGTGCCAGCACGTTGGGAGCGAACACTGAAGCTTTCTTT. J is TRBJ1-1 and V is TRBV28; no firm D call. Trimming removed 7 bases from V and 1 base from J, with 10 bases in between. The CDR3 extends over 13 amino acids. Per the germline V gene, CDR1 is MDHEN and CDR2 is SYDVKM.

The V call is TRBV5-6, the J call TRBJ2-1; D remains ambiguous. Germline V gene lookup returns CDR1 SGHDT and CDR2 YYEEEE. This CDR3 is 14 amino acids long. V lost 3 bases and J 5 bases, leaving 12 bases between the germline ends. CDR3 region: CASSYAGSHNEQFF. The CDR3 nucleotides read TGTGCCAGCAGCTACGCCGGGTCACACAATGAGCAGTTCTTC. The full variable domain, with the rest looked up from reference TRBV5-6 and TRBJ2-1, is DAGVTQSPTHLIKTRGQQVTLRCSPKSGHDTVSWYQQALGQGPQFIFQYYEEEERQRGNFPDRFSGHQFPNYSSELNVNALLLGDSALYLCASSYAGSHNEQFFGPGTRLTVL.